The next 10 T cell receptor beta chains were all read from a single sample in a study of CD8 T cells in ankylosing spondylitis. Antigen specificity for these receptors is unknown. Study-level points and caveats: What appeared characteristic of ankylosing spondylitis blood was a TCR beta motif of eight highly homologous variants.

TCRdb redid the calling of the 5' RACE reads with MiXCR, one entry per CDR3 protein. The repertoire holds about 450,000 distinct CDR3 sequences, with 26% as singletons. The material sequenced was blood, either unsorted or a sorted T cell fraction (not recorded which). Receptors originate from a male donor with ankylosing spondylitis.

This clonotype has only a few counts. This chain uses TRBV7-2 with TRBJ2-5; 8 positions agree with TRBD1. Germline V gene data show CDR1 as SGHTA and CDR2 as FQGNSA. This CDR3 has 16 amino acids. The V and J ends lost 1 base and 1 base, in that order; junction bases with no gene match: 5. The CDR3 loop reads CASSLVAGTGQETQYF. In DNA, the CDR3 is TGTGCCAGCAGCTTAGTCGCGGGGACAGGCCAAGAGACCCAGTACTTC.

This clonotype was observed many times. The chain carries TRBV12-3 or TRBV12-4 and TRBJ2-2; the match to TRBD1 covers 8 bases. The CDR3 has 15 residues. V trimming: 5 bases; J trimming: 0 bases; junction bases outside the gene matches: 2. In DNA, the CDR3 is TGTGCCAGCAGTAGACAGGGGACGAACACCGGGGAGCTGTTTTTT. It translates to CASSRQGTNTGELFF.

This clonotype was counted many times. The chain is built from TRBV12-3 or TRBV12-4 and TRBJ2-3, with D unclear. There are 15 residues in the CDR3. Trimming took off 6 bases at V and 1 base at J, with 14 bases between the two ends. The CDR3 DNA reads as TGTGCCAGCAGAAAGGACCTAGAGGGCACAGATACGCAGTATTTT. It is translated as CASRKDLEGTDTQYF.

This clonotype has a handful of counts. The chain joins TRBV18 to TRBJ1-2; D remains unclear. Per the germline V gene, CDR1 is KGHSH and CDR2 is LQKENI. The V end was cut by 0 bases, the J end by 3 bases, with 14 bases between. The CDR3 covers 16 residues. The DNA of the CDR3 is TGTGCCAGCTCACCACCGTCCAAAGCAGCCTACTATGGCTACACCTTC. Translation gives CASSPPSKAAYYGYTF. The variable domain in full, completed from reference TRBV18 and TRBJ1-2, reads NAGVMQNPRHLVRRRGQEARLRCSPMKGHSHVYWYRQLPEEGLKFMVYLQKENIIDESGMPKERFSAEFPKEGPSILRIQQVVRGDSAAYFCASSPPSKAAYYGYTFGSGTRLTVV.

The chain is built from TRBV7-8 and TRBJ2-7, with D uncertain. Per the germline V gene, CDR1 is SGHVS and CDR2 is FQNEAQ. The CDR3 has 12 residues. V was cut by 5 bases and J by 3 bases, with 8 bases left in between. In nucleotides, the CDR3 is TGTGCCAGCAGCCGCCTCTTCTACGAGCAGTACTTC. Protein sequence: CASSRLFYEQYF.

The rearrangement links TRBV9 to TRBJ1-2; D remains ambiguous. There are 12 residues in the CDR3. Germline CDR1 is SGDLS and CDR2 is YYNGEE. Trimming shortened V by 3 bases and J by 0 bases, and 3 bases separated the two germline ends. The CDR3 DNA reads TGTGCCAGCAGCGACACTAACTATGGCTACACCTTC. It codes for CASSDTNYGYTF.

This clonotype occurred many times. The V gene is TRBV5-1, the J gene TRBJ2-3, with D perhaps TRBD2 (6 bases). The V end lost 0 bases, the J end lost 1 base, and 9 bases lay between the germline ends. The CDR3 contains 15 residues. Germline V gene data show CDR1 as SGHRS and CDR2 as YFSETQ. DNA of the CDR3: TGCGCCAGCAGCTTGGAATGGAGGGGCACAGATACGCAGTATTTT. It specifies CASSLEWRGTDTQYF.

This clonotype was seen a few times. The chain combines TRBV5-1 with TRBJ1-3; the match to TRBD1 covers 8 bases. The CDR3 is 15 residues long. Trimming took 2 bases from V and 4 from J; bases not matched to a gene: 5. Germline V lookup: CDR1 SGHRS, CDR2 YFSETQ. The CDR3 DNA is TGCGCCAGCAGCTTTGGGACAGGCGGAGGAAACACCATATATTTT. This sequence encodes CASSFGTGGGNTIYF.

This clonotype was seen repeatedly, ten times or more. This chain uses TRBV20-1 with TRBJ1-5; no reliable D call. V lost 1 base and J 7 bases, leaving 8 bases between the germline ends. Germline V gene sequence: CDR1 DFQATT, CDR2 SNEGSKA (reference sequence). The CDR3 consists of 12 residues. This chain's CDR3 is CSARGSGQPQHF. The CDR3 DNA reads as TGCAGTGCTAGAGGGTCGGGACAGCCCCAGCATTTT.

The chain employs TRBV7-6 and TRBJ2-1; D call uncertain. Trimming removed 5 bases from V and 12 bases from J, with 14 bases in between. This CDR3 is 12 amino acids long. Germline CDR1 and CDR2: SGHVS and FNYEAQ. CDR3 in amino acids: CASSEDSFRQFF. The CDR3 nucleotides read TGTGCCAGCAGCGAGGATAGCTTCCGGCAGTTCTTC.